This T cell receptor (beta chain) was sequenced for a study of CD8+ T cells in alopecia areata. Turning to the study itself: Treated patients swallowed 5 to 10 mg of oral tofacitinib twice daily.

Germline loops: CDR1 MGHDK, CDR2 SYGVNS. The V gene lost 3 bases and the J gene lost 11 bases, with 14 bases spanning the gap. The CDR3 is 13 residues long. In each case, RNA was isolated and then reverse transcribed into cDNA as the sequencing template. Repertoires were generated with immunoSEQ multiplex PCR, while TCRdb's copy carries only in-frame clones and drops some. The table shows around 70,000 clones, with 29% occurring only once. Regarding treatment: oral pan-JAK inhibitor, 5-10 mg twice daily. Punch biopsies of lesional scalp, plus peripheral blood, were taken from alopecia areata patients. Study-wide points: Higher clonality was seen in lesional scalp than in normal scalp, especially in alopecia totalis/universalis.

This clone has a single count. What it binds is unknown. The source was CD8+ T cells sorted from blood, collected at week 4, from a patient treated with tofacitinib. This chain joins TRBV25-1 and TRBJ2-1; D may be TRBD1 or TRBD2 (5 bases each). This receptor was identified in a human donor with alopecia areata. This CDR3 is CASSDGLWGKQFF. DNA for the CDR3: TGTGCCAGCAGTGATGGTTTGTGGGGGAAGCAGTTCTTC.